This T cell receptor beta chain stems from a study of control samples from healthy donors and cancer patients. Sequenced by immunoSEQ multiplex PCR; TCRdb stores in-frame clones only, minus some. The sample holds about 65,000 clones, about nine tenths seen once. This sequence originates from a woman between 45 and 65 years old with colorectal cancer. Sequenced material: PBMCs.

The CDR3 DNA reads TGTGCCAGCAGTGGGGGTGGGTATGGCTACACCTTC. Amino acid sequence: CASSGGGYGYTF. The chain recombines TRBV2 with TRBJ1-2; unclear D gene. This CDR3 spans 12 amino acids. Germline loops: CDR1 SNHLY, CDR2 FYNNEI. Trimming shortened V by 4 bases and J by 5 bases, and 8 bases separated the two germline ends.